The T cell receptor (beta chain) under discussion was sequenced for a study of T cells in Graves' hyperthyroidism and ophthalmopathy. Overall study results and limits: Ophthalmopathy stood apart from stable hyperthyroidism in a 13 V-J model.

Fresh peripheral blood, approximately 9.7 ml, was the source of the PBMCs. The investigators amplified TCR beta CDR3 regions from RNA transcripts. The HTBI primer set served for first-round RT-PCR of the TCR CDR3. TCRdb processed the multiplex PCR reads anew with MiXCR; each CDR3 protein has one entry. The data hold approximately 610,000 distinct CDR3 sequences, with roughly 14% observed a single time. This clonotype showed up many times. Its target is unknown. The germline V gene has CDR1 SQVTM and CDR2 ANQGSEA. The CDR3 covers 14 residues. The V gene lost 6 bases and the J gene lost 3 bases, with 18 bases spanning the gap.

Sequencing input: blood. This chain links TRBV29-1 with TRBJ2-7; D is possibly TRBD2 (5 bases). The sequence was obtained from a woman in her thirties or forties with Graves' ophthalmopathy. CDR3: CSVRGSGGGYEQYF. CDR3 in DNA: TGCAGCGTCCGTGGGTCTGGAGGTGGCTACGAGCAGTACTTC.